This T cell receptor (beta chain) stems from a study of monozygotic twins with inflammatory bowel disease. The study's findings and limits: Findings did not support one strong IBD-associated signal or clonotype.

CDR3 size: 14 residues. Of note for this clonotype: What it recognizes is unknown.

Total RNA isolation used whole blood (no T cell sorting was performed). UMIs containing a 6-nucleotide sample barcode were added via template switching. TCRdb derives one entry per CDR3 protein from the 5' RACE reads, leaving out DNA. The sample's table shows more than 300,000 distinct CDR3 sequences. The sequence derives from a human donor with ulcerative colitis or Crohn's disease, or a healthy co-twin of an affected twin (not recorded which). The specimen was blood. The chain employs TRBV12-3 or TRBV12-4 and TRBJ1-1; TCRdb's D call, TRBD1, is unchecked because there is no DNA. The CDR3 protein is CASSPDRGRLIAFF.